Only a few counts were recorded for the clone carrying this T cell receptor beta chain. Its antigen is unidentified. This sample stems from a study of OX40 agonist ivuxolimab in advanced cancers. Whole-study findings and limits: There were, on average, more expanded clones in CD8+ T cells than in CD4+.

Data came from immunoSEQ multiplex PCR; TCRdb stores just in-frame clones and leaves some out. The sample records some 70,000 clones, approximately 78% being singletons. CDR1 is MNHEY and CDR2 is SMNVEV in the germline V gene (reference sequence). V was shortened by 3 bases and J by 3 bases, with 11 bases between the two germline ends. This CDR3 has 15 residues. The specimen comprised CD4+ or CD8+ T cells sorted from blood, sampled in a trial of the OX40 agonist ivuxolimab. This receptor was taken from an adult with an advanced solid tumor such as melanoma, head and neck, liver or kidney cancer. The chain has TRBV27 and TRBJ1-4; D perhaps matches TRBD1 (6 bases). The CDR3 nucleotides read TGTGCCAGCAGTTTTCAGGGGAGGTCTAATGAAAAACTGTTTTTT. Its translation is CASSFQGRSNEKLFF.